This is a list of T cell receptor beta chains from one sample in a study of blood T cell repertoires in COVID-19. Repertoires were generated with immunoSEQ multiplex PCR, while TCRdb's copy carries only in-frame clones and drops some. The table lists about 220,000 clones, roughly 84% of them singletons. The specimen was peripheral blood. The receptors were gathered from a woman older than 75 with acute or convalescent COVID-19. CDR3s include the opening cysteine and the closing phenylalanine or tryptophan. A D gene is named only where the DNA matches it firmly. Size values are once, few and many counts, or a class for expanded clones, and some rows have none.

clone size,V gene,D gene,J gene,CDR3 protein,CDR3 DNA
-,TRBV29-1,TRBD1,TRBJ2-3,CSVEVRDRGTDTQYF,TGCAGCGTTGAAGTAAGGGACAGGGGAACAGATACGCAGTATTTT
-,TRBV19,-,TRBJ1-6,CASSIAGASDSPLHF,TGTGCCAGTAGTATAGCAGGGGCGTCAGATTCACCCCTCCACTTT
-,TRBV7-2,TRBD1,TRBJ1-5,CASSTTGTGGNQPQHF,TGTGCCAGCAGCACCACCGGGACAGGCGGCAATCAGCCCCAGCATTTT
-,TRBV2,TRBD1,TRBJ1-4,CASIQTGSFATNEKLFF,TGTGCCAGCATCCAGACAGGGAGCTTTGCAACTAATGAAAAACTGTTTTTT
once,TRBV7-2,TRBD1,TRBJ2-1,CASSPRDRGSPEQFF,TGTGCCAGCAGCCCCCGGGACAGGGGTTCACCTGAGCAGTTCTTC
-,TRBV6-1,TRBD2,TRBJ2-7,CASSEAGGSLEQYF,TGTGCCAGCAGTGAGGCGGGAGGGAGCTTGGAGCAGTACTTC
-,TRBV24-1,TRBD1,TRBJ1-2,CATKGQGPNYGYTF,TGTGCCACCAAAGGACAGGGCCCTAACTATGGCTACACCTTC
-,TRBV19,-,TRBJ1-1,CASSIGFDRLRNTEAFF,TGTGCCAGTAGTATAGGCTTTGACAGGCTACGGAACACTGAAGCTTTCTTT
-,TRBV30,-,TRBJ1-1,CAWSVPGVNTEAFF,TGTGCCTGGAGTGTACCGGGGGTGAACACTGAAGCTTTCTTT
-,TRBV6-6,TRBD2,TRBJ2-1,CASSYPSGGAVNEQFF,TGTGCCAGCAGTTACCCGAGCGGGGGGGCCGTTAATGAGCAGTTCTTC
once,TRBV6-5,-,TRBJ2-3,CASTHPTGLPDTQYF,TGTGCCAGCACTCACCCCACAGGGCTCCCAGATACGCAGTATTTT
-,TRBV7-2,TRBD2,TRBJ2-7,CASSLAAGGGLAGEQYF,TGTGCCAGCAGCTTAGCTGCGGGGGGAGGACTAGCTGGCGAGCAGTACTTC
-,TRBV24-1,TRBD2,TRBJ2-3,CATSDPASGRTDTQYF,TGTGCCACCAGTGACCCTGCTAGCGGGAGAACAGATACGCAGTATTTT
-,TRBV7-8,-,TRBJ2-4,CASSLSGSIQYF,TGTGCCAGCAGCTTATCCGGGAGCATTCAGTACTTC
few,TRBV11-1,-,TRBJ2-5,CASSYRRGVETQYF,TGTGCCAGCAGCTATCGCAGGGGGGTCGAGACCCAGTACTTC
-,TRBV6-5,-,TRBJ2-2,CASRPAGTGELFF,TGTGCCAGCAGACCAGCAGGGACCGGGGAGCTGTTTTTT
-,TRBV6-1,-,TRBJ2-1,CASSESGNEQFF,TGTGCCAGCAGTGAATCCGGCAATGAGCAGTTCTTC
-,TRBV27,TRBD1,TRBJ1-1,CASNSEFGTGSTEAFF,TGTGCCAGCAATTCCGAGTTTGGGACAGGGTCCACTGAAGCTTTCTTT
-,TRBV30,-,TRBJ2-7,CARREWGGGQYF,TGTGCCCGAAGGGAGTGGGGTGGCGGGCAGTACTTC
-,TRBV27,-,TRBJ1-5,CASSLVGEPNQPQHF,TGTGCCAGCAGTTTAGTCGGAGAACCCAATCAGCCCCAGCATTTT
-,TRBV7-8,TRBD1,TRBJ1-1,CASSLFGTGGFTEAFF,TGTGCCAGCAGCTTATTCGGGACAGGGGGTTTCACTGAAGCTTTCTTT
-,TRBV2,-,TRBJ2-7,CASSVSYEQYF,TGTGCCAGCTCAGTCTCCTACGAGCAGTACTTC
-,TRBV2,-,TRBJ1-1,CASILDLNTEAFF,TGTGCCAGCATCCTAGACCTGAACACTGAAGCTTTCTTT
-,TRBV18,-,TRBJ2-4,CASSPRGGLAKNIQYF,TGTGCCAGCTCACCAAGGGGGGGTCTAGCCAAAAACATTCAGTACTTC